This T cell receptor (beta chain) comes out of a study of Tregs in tolerant kidney transplant recipients. Study conclusions and caveats: The most relevant donor-specific Treg TCRbeta repertoire apparently came from expansion with activated donor B cells.

This clone occurred once. Its antigen is currently unknown. Mixed chimerism was transient after nonmyeloablative marrow transplants from related graft donors. Trimming took 4 bases from V and 4 from J, leaving 17 bases between them. Germline-derived CDR1 and CDR2 are SGDLS and YYNGEE. This CDR3 comprises 15 residues. TCRdb's table, derived via immunoSEQ multiplex PCR, lists solely in-frame clones and lacks some. The sample has roughly 50,000 clones; approximately 89% are singletons. This clonotype was sampled from a human patient who received a combined kidney and bone marrow transplant. A subset of T cells may come from the graft donor. The V gene is TRBV9, the J gene TRBJ1-1; D unclear. The input for sequencing was CD8+ T cells from blood (PBMCs), taken 12 months after the transplant. In DNA, the CDR3 is TGTGCCAGCAGCCCGAGAGGTTCCGAAGTCACTGAAGCTTTCTTT. As protein: CASSPRGSEVTEAFF.